The present T cell receptor (beta chain) was sequenced within a study of CD8+ T cells in alopecia areata. This CDR3 has 17 amino acids. V gave up 3 bases and J gave up 7 bases, with 22 bases separating them. The germline CDR1 and CDR2 sequences are SQVTM and ANQGSEA. This clone has a handful of counts. Its antigen is not identified. It was cDNA, reverse transcribed from extracted RNA, that served as the sequencing template. Assay used: immunoSEQ multiplex PCR; TCRdb lists only in-frame clones, some missing. The repertoire holds a few hundred thousand clones, with about 61% as singletons. Study-wide results and limits: Researchers reported that TCR sharing among patients proved less clear than in mice, possibly HLA-linked.

The sample was CD8+ T cells sorted from blood. The receptor's source is a human donor in good health. The chain links TRBV29-1 to TRBJ2-6; D might be TRBD2 (6 bases). The CDR3 DNA reads as TGCAGCGTTGAGGCAGCGCGGGGTCAACTGGTAGCCAACGTCCTGACTTTC. As protein: CSVEAARGQLVANVLTF.